This T cell receptor (beta chain) was sequenced in a study of OX40 agonist ivuxolimab in advanced cancers. Background on the study: Ivuxolimab doses were 0.01, 0.1, 0.3, 1.5, 3 or 10 mg/kg every 2 weeks.

V lost 5 bases, J lost 5 bases, and 15 bases lay in between. The CDR3 contains 14 residues. CDR1 SEHNR and CDR2 FQNEAQ come from the germline V gene (reference sequence). The assay was immunoSEQ multiplex PCR, and TCRdb's table has in-frame clones only and misses some. The repertoire holds roughly 50,000 clones, about 93% seen once, with less than 7.5% in the top ten. On cycle 4 day 1 and cycle 7 day 1, as well as at baseline, blood was sampled. Concerning this clone itself: What it recognizes is unknown.

Study findings and constraints: At 0.1 to 3.0 mg/kg, clonal expansion of CD4+ and CD8+ blood T cells had occurred by week 6. Normalized expansion of T-cell clones was also low for some nonresponders.

V and J are TRBV7-9 and TRBJ2-5, with D uncertain. Sequencing was performed on CD4+ or CD8+ T cells sorted from blood, taken in a trial of the OX40 agonist ivuxolimab. This TCR was recovered from an adult with an advanced solid tumor such as melanoma, head and neck, liver or kidney cancer. The CDR3 sequence: CASSPDGLQETQYF. The CDR3 nucleotides read TGTGCCAGCAGCCCAGACGGGCTCCAGGAGACCCAGTACTTC.